Sequencing of this TCR beta chain was carried out in a study of cytomegalovirus exposure and HLA in healthy donors. The wider study: Per a later analysis, the roughly 670 first-cohort and 110 or so validation repertoires shared one platform. Whole-study results and caveats: Both high specificity and high sensitivity reportedly marked the classifier's diagnosis of cytomegalovirus status. The TCR clusters that emerged in the first cohort tended, a later analysis found, to co-occur in the approximately 130 validation repertoires. The majority of TCR sequences were rare, yet some public TCRs appeared in many donors.

Turning to this clone: Its antigen is unidentified.

Method: immunoSEQ multiplex PCR; TCRdb's copy keeps in-frame clones and lacks some. The table shows 100,000 to 150,000 clones, with roughly 89% occurring only once. Germline assignment: CDR1 MNHEY and CDR2 SMNVEV (reference sequence). The CDR3 runs to 15 residues. With 5 bases removed from V and 0 bases from J, the gap between germline ends came to 14 bases. The chain joins TRBV27 to TRBJ2-7; a weak D match, TRBD2 (5 bases). The TCR was taken from a woman between 18 and 29 years old in good health and CMV-seronegative. Sequencing was carried out using PBMCs. CDR3: CASSPGLPSSYEQYF. DNA for the CDR3: TGTGCCAGCAGTCCCGGACTTCCCAGCTCCTACGAGCAGTACTTC.